The 8 T cell receptor beta chains listed next were all sequenced from one sample in a study of T cell repertoires in ileal Crohn's disease. TCRdb's table, derived via immunoSEQ multiplex PCR, lists solely in-frame clones and lacks some. The table records approximately 13,000 clones, roughly nine tenths of them present only once. Sequences were obtained from ileal tissue. Receptors originate from an adult with Crohn's disease.

This chain connects TRBV6-5 to TRBJ2-5, with a weak D call TRBD1 (5 bases). Germline loops: CDR1 MNHEY, CDR2 SVGAGI. This CDR3 is built from 14 residues. Trimming took 2 bases from V and 2 from J, leaving 9 bases between them. The CDR3 bases are TGTGCCAGCAGTTACGGGGCAGCGCAAGAGACCCAGTACTTC. Its protein product is CASSYGAAQETQYF.

The genes are TRBV11-1 and TRBJ2-7, with 8 bases aligning to TRBD1. After removal of 1 base from V and 3 bases from J, the junction contained 5 bases not matched to a gene. Germline CDR1 is SGHAT and CDR2 is FQDESV (reference sequence). This CDR3 contains 15 residues. This chain's CDR3 is CASSLGSGGGYEQYF. The DNA of the CDR3 is TGTGCCAGCAGCTTAGGCTCAGGGGGCGGCTACGAGCAGTACTTC.

V is TRBV20-1 and J is TRBJ1-1, with TRBD1 matching over 8 bases. The CDR3 contains 10 residues. V trimming: 6 bases; J trimming: 8 bases; junction bases outside the gene matches: 2. Germline CDR1 reads DFQATT; CDR2 reads SNEGSKA (reference sequence). As DNA, the CDR3 is TGCAGTGCCAGGACAGGGGAAGCTTTCTTT. Translated, it gives CSARTGEAFF.

The genes are TRBV18 and TRBJ2-1; D perhaps matches TRBD1 (6 bases). The CDR3 extends over 16 amino acids. CDR1 is KGHSH and CDR2 is LQKENI in the germline V gene. V shed 1 base and J shed 5 bases, with 15 bases lying between them. The CDR3 sequence: CASSPLQIGQNNEQFF. DNA of the CDR3: TGTGCCAGCTCACCACTTCAAATAGGACAGAACAATGAGCAGTTCTTC. The variable domain in full, with the rest retrieved from reference TRBV18 and TRBJ2-1, is NAGVMQNPRHLVRRRGQEARLRCSPMKGHSHVYWYRQLPEEGLKFMVYLQKENIIDESGMPKERFSAEFPKEGPSILRIQQVVRGDSAAYFCASSPLQIGQNNEQFFGPGTRLTVL.

J is TRBJ1-5 and V is TRBV10-3; 9 bases align to TRBD1. The CDR3 consists of 14 residues. With 6 bases clipped from V and 6 bases from J, the junction kept 6 bases outside the gene matches. In germline, CDR1 is ENHRY, CDR2 SYGVKD. This chain's CDR3 is CAIRGDREGQPQHF. The CDR3 coding sequence is TGTGCCATCAGGGGGGACAGGGAAGGTCAGCCCCAGCATTTT.

The CDR3, as DNA: TGTGCCAGTAGTGCCCCGGGACTGATCTCCTACGAGCAGTACTTC. This gives the protein CASSAPGLISYEQYF. The J gene is TRBJ2-7, the V gene TRBV19; possibly TRBD2 for D (6 bases). The germline CDR1 and CDR2 sequences are LNHDA and SQIVND (reference sequence). This CDR3 region has 15 residues. Trimming stripped 5 bases from V and 0 bases from J, with 14 bases between.

This clone was picked up a small number of times. The V and J genes are TRBV30 and TRBJ1-6; 8 bases align to TRBD1. The CDR3 sequence is 13 residues long. Germline CDR1 is GTSNPN and CDR2 is SVGIG (reference sequence). The V and J ends lost 2 bases and 9 bases, in that order; junction bases with no gene match: 3. CDR3 in DNA: TGTGCCTGGAGTTCGACAGGGGCTTCACCCCTCCACTTT. Its protein product is CAWSSTGASPLHF.

The J gene is TRBJ2-7, the V gene TRBV10-3, with TRBD1 as a possible D gene (5 bases). The germline V gene has CDR1 ENHRY and CDR2 SYGVKD. V was trimmed by 6 bases and J by 3 bases, leaving 6 bases between them. CDR3 size: 11 residues. The CDR3 coding sequence is TGTGCCATCAGAGACAGCTACGAGCAGTACTTC. It yields the protein CAIRDSYEQYF.